This TCR beta chain is from a study of blood T cell repertoires in COVID-19. Study in general: Samples came from the United States, Italy and Spain, spanning acute and convalescent COVID-19. From T cells, B-cell-depleted T cells, or PBMCs came the material, which was cDNA or gDNA.

V was clipped by 7 bases and J by 4 bases, with 11 bases between them. Germline V gives CDR1 SGDLS, CDR2 YYNGEE. The CDR3 has 12 residues. This clone appeared a single time. Original handling: Nucleated cell number was recorded as an estimate derived from reference gene primer amplification. Assay used: immunoSEQ multiplex PCR; TCRdb lists only in-frame clones, some missing. The D gene and trimming were derived from the DNA, and the V and J assignments and clone size from that table. This table has 100,000 to 150,000 clones, 70% to 75% appearing once. The sequencing input was peripheral blood. This sequence originates from a man in his sixties with acute or convalescent COVID-19. The V call is TRBV9, the J call TRBJ1-2; tentatively, D is TRBD1 (5 bases). Here the CDR3 DNA reads TGTGCCAGCTGGGGGGGTGCCTATGGCTACACCTTC. Its translation is CASWGGAYGYTF.